The TCR beta chain described here comes from a study of PD-1 blockade in classical Hodgkin lymphoma (TCRdb year 2020). Broadly, across the study: Nivolumab dosing was 3 mg/kg intravenously every 2 weeks, continuing until either disease progression or unacceptable toxicity. The study used TCR beta sequencing and CyTOF to define a peripheral blood immune signature of response to PD-1 blockade in classical Hodgkin lymphoma. General findings and caveats noted by the study authors: Baseline TCR diversity was reported as lower in newly diagnosed patients than in healthy donors, and lower still in relapsed/refractory patients. Trial patients with a complete response had baseline diversity similar to that of newly diagnosed patients, while partial responders and progressors had significantly lower diversity. A significant rise by C4D1 was seen in CD4+ but not CD8+ TCR diversity (p=0.0027 vs p=0.16), with the rise being most apparent in complete responders (p=0.02). Lower diversity was observed in patients in whom nivolumab was started less than 1 year after ASCT, and these patients were excluded from later analyses so that confounding by immune reconstitution would be avoided. The study was limited to a single clinical trial cohort, and causes of repertoire differences, possibly disease activity or prior therapy, remained undefined.

The Qiagen DNeasy kit was used to extract genomic DNA both from unsorted PBMCs and from the negatively selected CD4+ and CD8+ fractions. TCR beta CDR3 regions were subjected to amplification by immunoSEQ multiplex PCR with primers that anneal to V and J segments. A synthetic immune receptor repertoire was used to minimize amplification bias, and any remaining bias was removed computationally after sequencing. Regarding the original processing steps: Custom Python scripts were used to quantify repertoire diversity as the Shannon entropy index. The unsorted, CD4+ and CD8+ repertoires were each analyzed separately, with the exception of combined analyses, where CD4+ and CD8+ sequences were merged in silico. Clonal expansion was defined as at least a 2-fold frequency increase after treatment relative to C1D1, with a pseudocount of 0.5 for undetected baseline clones. Clones with 0 or 1 copy at C1D1 were classified as singleton clones, and clones with 2 or more copies were classified as non-singleton clones. Clones expanded in unsorted samples were assigned a CD4+, CD8+ or unknown annotation through matching of protein sequences in sorted samples from the same patient. Wilcoxon tests on paired samples were used to test changes in diversity from C1D1 to C4D1. TCRdb provides this immuneACCESS table in a form limited to in-frame rearrangements. Some clones are lacking; in checked studies, under half of them reflect an unresolved V gene, and why the rest are absent is not known. The DNA gave D and trimming, while V, J and clone size come from that table. For this sample the table gives tens of thousands of clones, of which around 75% were detected only once. Around 16% of the sample is held by the ten biggest clonotypes.

Relative to germline, V is 0 bases shorter and J is 0 bases shorter, with 6 bases between their ends. Counted from cysteine to phenylalanine, this CDR3 has 15 amino acids. CDR3 DNA is the only sequence kept; it has 45 bases, read in frame from the first base. CDR1 is given as SGHDN and CDR2 as FVKESK, both from the germline V gene. Read against the paper, the sample's time point label means: cycle 2 day 1 (C2D1) of nivolumab. Every trial patient had relapsed after autologous stem cell transplantation, and cohorts A, B and C differed in prior brentuximab vedotin exposure. The trial cohort comprised about 60 patients with relapsed/refractory classical Hodgkin lymphoma whose best overall responses were complete response, partial response or progressive disease. In the multi-cohort phase II CheckMate 205 trial, trial patients received single-agent nivolumab. Best overall response was determined by an independent review committee according to the 2007 International Working Group response criteria. Trial PBMCs were obtained immediately prior to nivolumab initiation (C1D1) and on therapy at cycle 2 day 1 and cycle 4 day 1. Peripheral blood was collected in 8 mL Vacutainer Cell Preparation Tubes, from which PBMCs were isolated by centrifugation and then cryopreserved.

This clone was picked up many times. The antigen this receptor binds is unknown. No base-level quality is on record; no much larger clone is a single base apart. The origin of this receptor is a human donor with classical Hodgkin lymphoma. The sequencing used peripheral blood mononuclear cells (PBMCs), collected before the second cycle of nivolumab. The rearranged chain carries TRBV14 and TRBJ2-1; a confident D gene designation cannot be given. The bases are TGTGCCAGCAGCCAAGACTACTTCTCCTACAATGAGCAGTTCTTC. It is translated as CASSQDYFSYNEQFF.